The 13 T cell receptor beta chains reported below all come from one sample, sequenced in a study of T cell clones after liver transplantation. The data were produced by immunoSEQ multiplex PCR, yet TCRdb's version contains in-frame clones alone and is incomplete. Of approximately 75,000 clones in the sample, 75% to 85% were seen once. The source was CD4+ T cells from blood, collected 12 months after liver transplant. These receptors originate from a human patient who received a liver transplant. The T cells may partly be graft donor cells.

The genes are TRBV10-3 and TRBJ1-1, with 8 bases matching TRBD1. V trimming: 5 bases; J trimming: 5 bases; junction bases outside the gene matches: 7. Germline CDR1 is ENHRY and CDR2 is SYGVKD. This CDR3 contains 14 residues. CDR3 nucleotides: TGTGCCATCAGTCCTGGACAGGGACTAACTGAAGCTTTCTTT. Protein product: CAISPGQGLTEAFF.

The J gene is TRBJ2-2, the V gene TRBV9; D could derive from TRBD1 or TRBD2 (5 bases each). CDR3 length equals 15 residues. Germline CDR1 and CDR2: SGDLS and YYNGEE. Trimming removed 6 bases at V and 0 bases at J, with 12 bases between. The CDR3, as DNA: TGTGCCAGCACCGGGGCCAGTGCGAACACCGGGGAGCTGTTTTTT. Translation: CASTGASANTGELFF.

V is TRBV7-6 and J is TRBJ2-1; no clear D gene. This CDR3 has 15 residues. Germline values: CDR1 SGHVS, CDR2 FNYEAQ. With 8 bases removed from V and 0 bases from J, the gap between germline ends came to 14 bases. The CDR3: CASSSSGNSYNEQFF. The CDR3 DNA sequence: TGTGCCAGCTCCTCCTCCGGCAACTCCTACAATGAGCAGTTCTTC.

This rearrangement joins TRBV7-2 to TRBJ1-4, with 7 bases that match TRBD1. The V segment lost 4 bases and the J segment 4 bases; nucleotides outside the gene matches: 6. The CDR3 extends over 15 amino acids. Germline assignment: CDR1 SGHTA and CDR2 FQGNSA. CDR3 region: CASSSQTGFNEKLFF. For the CDR3, the DNA is TGTGCCAGCAGCTCCCAGACAGGGTTTAATGAAAAACTGTTTTTT.

V is TRBV28 and J is TRBJ2-7; D is perhaps TRBD1 or TRBD2 (7 bases each). The CDR3 runs to 14 residues. V lost 7 bases, J lost 3 bases, and 16 bases lay in between. Germline V gives CDR1 MDHEN, CDR2 SYDVKM. The CDR3 sequence is CASMGAGQFYEQYF. The CDR3 DNA is TGTGCCAGCATGGGAGCGGGACAGTTCTACGAGCAGTACTTC.

Concerning this clone itself: At the DNA level, this CDR3 is encoded by other sequences in the same sample as well. J is TRBJ1-3 and V is TRBV6-5; D gene uncertain. Germline V gene data show CDR1 as MNHEY and CDR2 as SVGAGI. V was clipped by 2 bases and J by 1 base, with 3 bases between them. The CDR3 sequence is 13 residues long. The CDR3 DNA sequence: TGTGCCAGCAGTTACCGATCTGGAAACACCATATATTTT. It codes for CASSYRSGNTIYF.

CDR3 DNA: TGTGCCAGTAGTGGATTAGCGGGGGCCTACGAGCAGTACTTC. This translates into CASSGLAGAYEQYF. The chain recombines TRBV19 with TRBJ2-7; 9 nucleotides align to TRBD2. Germline trimming cut 5 bases from V and 2 bases from J; bases unmatched to any gene: 4. The CDR3 runs 14 residues. The germline gives CDR1 LNHDA, CDR2 SQIVND (reference sequence).

CDR3 sequence: CASSPSPGLNTGELFF. CDR3 in DNA: TGTGCCAGCAGCCCCTCCCCGGGATTAAACACCGGGGAGCTGTTTTTT. The gene calls are TRBV7-8 and TRBJ2-2; TRBD2 is a possible D gene (5 bases). This CDR3 has 16 amino acids. Trimming cost V 5 bases and J 2 bases, with 15 bases left between them. Germline CDR1 SGHVS, CDR2 FQNEAQ.

The chain employs TRBV5-1 and TRBJ1-2, with D unresolved. Trimming cost V 0 bases and J 5 bases, with 14 bases left between them. This CDR3 is built from 15 residues. Germline-derived CDR1 and CDR2 are SGHRS and YFSETQ. CDR3 sequence: CASSLEGRHSYGYTF. The CDR3 nucleotides are TGCGCCAGCAGCTTGGAAGGTCGTCACTCGTATGGCTACACCTTC.

V and J are TRBV5-1 and TRBJ2-1; 11 bases match TRBD1. J gave up 8 bases and V 2 bases, and 9 bases lay outside the gene matches. Germline V gene lookup returns CDR1 SGHRS and CDR2 YFSETQ. CDR3 length: 16 amino acids. The CDR3 reads CASSLNGDRGLDEQFF. In DNA form, the CDR3 reads TGCGCCAGCAGCTTAAATGGGGACAGGGGGTTGGATGAGCAGTTCTTC.

The chain couples TRBV5-1 to TRBJ2-1; the match to TRBD2 covers 7 bases. With 0 bases clipped from V and 9 bases from J, the junction kept 3 bases outside the gene matches. The germline CDR1 and CDR2 sequences are SGHRS and YFSETQ. This CDR3 region has 13 residues. Here the CDR3 reads CASSLESGTEQFF. CDR3 DNA: TGCGCCAGCAGCTTGGAGAGCGGGACTGAGCAGTTCTTC.

The rearrangement uses TRBV2 and TRBJ2-1; 7 nucleotides align to TRBD2. The CDR3 is 14 residues long. Germline trimming cut 8 bases from V and 8 bases from J; bases unmatched to any gene: 12. CDR1 is SNHLY, CDR2 FYNNEI, per germline. This chain's CDR3 is CASQGLVVGDEQFF. The CDR3 DNA sequence: TGTGCCAGCCAAGGACTAGTCGTAGGAGATGAGCAGTTCTTC.

This clone was seen a single time. The chain links TRBV9 to TRBJ2-7; TRBD2 might be the D (5 bases). This CDR3 comprises 16 residues. Deletions cut 0 bases from V and 4 bases from J, with 17 bases between. Germline CDR1 is SGDLS and CDR2 is YYNGEE. The CDR3 region has the DNA TGTGCCAGCAGCGTAGGTCCGGGGAAGAATTTGTACGAGCAGTACTTC. Its protein product is CASSVGPGKNLYEQYF.